This T cell receptor (beta chain) was sequenced during a study of T cells expressing NK-cell markers. Study-wide findings and caveats: Also leading the CD3+CD56-NKG2C+ fraction in a few donors were these clonotypes.

Germline V gene sequence: CDR1 SNHLY, CDR2 FYNNEI. CDR3 length equals 16 residues. TCRdb re-called the 5' RACE reads and catalogs CDR3 proteins one per entry, DNA excluded. The listing records fewer than 550,000 distinct CDR3 sequences. As to this clonotype: Its antigen is unknown.

This clonotype was obtained from a woman between 50 and 59 years old in good health. The rearrangement uses TRBV2 and TRBJ2-1; TCRdb selects TRBD1, and the lack of DNA leaves this call unchecked. Material for sequencing was blood T cells: a sorted CD56 or NKG2C T cell subset, CD4+ or CD8+ T cells, or bulk PBMC T cells (not recorded which). CDR3 loop: CASSERTGSGYNEQFF.